The clone carrying this T cell receptor (beta chain) was counted at least ten times. Its antigen remains unknown. Tregs were sorted as CD4+CD25+CD127-/low cells. After constant-region reverse-primer amplification, full-length variable regions underwent semi-nested PCR with Nested Universal Primer A. TCRdb called the 5' RACE reads again in MiXCR, with one record for every CDR3 protein. The profile shows around 10,000 distinct CDR3 sequences, around a quarter of them singletons. The length of the CDR3 is 17 residues. V shed 4 bases and J 9 bases; nucleotides not matched to a gene: 10. Germline-derived CDR1 and CDR2 are KGHDR and SFDVKD. Whole-study findings and limits: The larger cohort examined one V-J beta rearrangement, not whole repertoires.

The rearrangement links TRBV24-1 to TRBJ2-1, with 14 bases lining up with TRBD2. This TCR derives from a female donor with breast cancer. Input material: Tregs sorted from a lymph node. CDR3 region: CATSEVGTSGRGSEQFF. CDR3 nucleotide sequence: TGTGCCACCAGTGAAGTAGGGACTAGCGGGAGAGGGTCTGAGCAGTTCTTC.